These 8 T cell receptor beta chains were sequenced from one sample in a study of OX40 agonist ivuxolimab in advanced cancers. Clones were sequenced by immunoSEQ multiplex PCR, and TCRdb holds only the in-frame ones, with some missing. The table lists 75,000 to 100,000 clones, 75% to 95% of them singletons. This specimen was CD4+ or CD8+ T cells sorted from blood, taken in a trial of the OX40 agonist ivuxolimab. The receptors come from an adult with an advanced solid tumor such as melanoma, head and neck, liver or kidney cancer.

The V gene is TRBV7-2, the J gene TRBJ2-7; TRBD2 aligns across 11 bases. The CDR3 is 14 residues long. Trimming at V came to 3 bases and at J to 3 bases, leaving 1 base not matched to a gene. Germline CDR1 and CDR2: SGHTA and FQGNSA. The CDR3 here is CASSLGLADYEQYF. The CDR3 DNA is TGTGCCAGCAGCTTGGGACTAGCGGACTACGAGCAGTACTTC.

The CDR3 sequence is CASSPRGGGATNEKLFF. CDR3 DNA: TGTGCCAGCAGCCCGCGGGGAGGCGGAGCAACTAATGAAAAACTGTTTTTT. This chain connects TRBV7-6 to TRBJ1-4; D uncertain. The CDR3 contains 17 residues. The germline CDR1 and CDR2 sequences are SGHVS and FNYEAQ. The ends were cut back, 5 bases at V and 0 bases at J, with 16 bases in the middle. The whole variable domain, remainder taken from reference TRBV7-6 and TRBJ1-4, is GAGVSQSPRYKVTKRGQDVALRCDPISGHVSLYWYRQALGQGPEFLTYFNYEAQQDKSGLPNDRFSAERPEGSISTLTIQRTEQRDSAMYRCASSPRGGGATNEKLFFGSGTQLSVL.

The chain recombines TRBV4-2 with TRBJ2-5; D ambiguous. The V gene lost 3 bases and the J gene lost 1 base, with 15 bases spanning the gap. This CDR3 has 16 amino acids. Germline values: CDR1 LGHNA, CDR2 YNFKEQ. The CDR3 spells CASSQAQEMGQETQYF. CDR3 nucleotide sequence: TGTGCCAGCAGCCAGGCCCAAGAGATGGGCCAAGAGACCCAGTACTTC.

The J gene is TRBJ2-1, the V gene TRBV19; 12 bases agree with TRBD2. CDR1 is LNHDA and CDR2 is SQIVND in the germline V gene (reference sequence). With 5 bases clipped from V and 9 bases from J, the junction kept 8 bases outside the gene matches. This CDR3 is 15 amino acids long. The CDR3 DNA follows: TGTGCCAGTAGTGCCCGGACTAGCGGGATAGCTGAGCAGTTCTTC. It codes for CASSARTSGIAEQFF.

V usage is TRBV4-2 and J usage is TRBJ2-4, with D maybe TRBD1 (6 bases). CDR3 length: 17 amino acids. Trimming left V 1 base short and J 1 base short, with 14 bases between. The V gene's germline CDR1 is LGHNA and CDR2 YNFKEQ. CDR3 coding DNA: TGTGCCAGCAGCCAAGTCCAGGGGCGGGTGGCCAAAAACATTCAGTACTTC. This sequence encodes CASSQVQGRVAKNIQYF.

The rearrangement joins TRBV9 to TRBJ2-4; D ambiguous. From germline, CDR1 is SGDLS and CDR2 YYNGEE. This CDR3 is 11 amino acids long. Deletions cut 4 bases from V and 4 bases from J, with 3 bases between. The CDR3 sequence is CASSPKNIQYF. As DNA, the CDR3 is TGTGCCAGCAGCCCAAAAAACATTCAGTACTTC.

This clone was seen a single time. The chain links TRBV28 to TRBJ1-4; D call uncertain. V gave up 3 bases and J gave up 8 bases, with 13 bases separating them. Germline V CDR1 and CDR2: MDHEN, SYDVKM. CDR3 length: 14 amino acids. The CDR3 region is CASSFSGILEKLFF. Written as DNA, the CDR3 is TGTGCCAGCAGTTTTTCCGGGATACTCGAAAAACTGTTTTTT.

This chain links TRBV5-5 with TRBJ1-2; D is undetermined. V lost 0 bases to trimming and J lost 0 bases, with 9 bases between them. The germline gives CDR1 SGHKS, CDR2 YYEKEE (reference sequence). There are 15 residues in the CDR3. The CDR3 sequence: CASSLAGITNYGYTF. CDR3 in DNA: TGTGCCAGCAGCTTGGCGGGGATTACTAACTATGGCTACACCTTC.